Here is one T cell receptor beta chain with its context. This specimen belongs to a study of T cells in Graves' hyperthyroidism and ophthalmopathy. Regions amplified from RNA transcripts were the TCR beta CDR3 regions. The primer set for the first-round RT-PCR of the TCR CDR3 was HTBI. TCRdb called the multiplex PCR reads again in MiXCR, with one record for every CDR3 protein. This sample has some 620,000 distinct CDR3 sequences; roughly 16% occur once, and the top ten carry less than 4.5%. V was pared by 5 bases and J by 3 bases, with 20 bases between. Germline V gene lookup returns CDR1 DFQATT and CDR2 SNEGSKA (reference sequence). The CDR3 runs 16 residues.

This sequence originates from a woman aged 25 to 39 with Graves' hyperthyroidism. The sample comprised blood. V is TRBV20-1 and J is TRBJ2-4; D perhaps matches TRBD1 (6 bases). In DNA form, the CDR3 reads TGCAGTGCTGCCCCCCTACACGAAGGGGGCAAAAACATTCAGTACTTC. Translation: CSAAPLHEGGKNIQYF.